This T cell receptor beta chain was documented in a study of post-analysis software for immune sequencing data. TCR beta libraries were prepared from cDNA with unique molecular identifiers. TCRdb re-called the PCR reads with MiXCR, one entry per CDR3 protein. The table shows under 200,000 distinct CDR3 sequences, with 36% occurring only once. Sequencing used blood, obtained after autologous hematopoietic stem cell transplantation. This receptor was taken from a girl aged 5-17 years with multiple sclerosis.

The CDR3 region is CASTLSGGITDTQYF. The CDR3 DNA is TGTGCCAGCACCCTTAGCGGGGGGATCACAGATACGCAGTATTTT. The chain links TRBV6-5 to TRBJ2-3, with TRBD2 matching over 10 bases. Germline V gives CDR1 MNHEY, CDR2 SVGAGI. Trimming cost V 7 bases and J 2 bases; bases outside gene matches: 6. The CDR3 is made up of 15 amino acids.